This TCR beta chain emerged from a study of blood T cell repertoires in COVID-19. Overall study context: Material from acute and convalescent COVID-19 was sourced from the United States, Italy and Spain.

Enrolled during active infection, Seattle patients were then followed longitudinally. Trimming left V 0 bases short and J 7 bases short, with 10 bases between. Germline V gene lookup returns CDR1 WSHSY and CDR2 SAAADI. The CDR3 has 14 residues. This clone was detected only a few times. Sequencing used immunoSEQ multiplex PCR; TCRdb keeps in-frame clones, though not all of them. The sample has 540,000 or so clones, around nine tenths seen once. This TCR derives from a woman between 45 and 60 years old with COVID-19, enrolled during active disease. Sequencing was carried out using peripheral blood. The rearrangement joins TRBV10-2 to TRBJ2-1, with D tentatively TRBD2 (5 bases). CDR3 coding DNA: TGCGCCAGCAGTGAGTCGGGGAGTCATAATGAGCAGTTCTTC. Its protein is CASSESGSHNEQFF.